A single sample gave rise to the 10 T cell receptor beta chains below, sequenced in a study of PD-1 blockade in classical Hodgkin lymphoma. Sample time point: cycle 4 day 1 (C4D1), after six to seven weeks of nivolumab. Every one of the patients relapsed after autologous stem cell transplantation (brentuximab vedotin exposure was variable). Sequencing was performed with immunoSEQ multiplex PCR; in TCRdb, only in-frame clones are kept and a portion is missing. This table holds 20,000 to 30,000 clones, around 80% found once. The starting material was peripheral blood mononuclear cells (PBMCs), obtained before the fourth cycle of nivolumab. These receptors all come from a human donor with classical Hodgkin lymphoma.

The chain combines TRBV18 with TRBJ1-2; TRBD1 agrees at 7 bases. The CDR3 extends over 14 amino acids. Germline V gives CDR1 KGHSH, CDR2 LQKENI. J lost 0 bases, V lost 4 bases, and 2 bases had no gene match. Here the CDR3 reads CASSQGAANYGYTF. Written as DNA, the CDR3 is TGTGCCAGCTCACAGGGGGCGGCTAACTATGGCTACACCTTC.

This chain joins TRBV18 and TRBJ1-3; D not certain. The CDR3 runs to 16 residues. CDR1 and CDR2 (germline): KGHSH, LQKENI. V lost 0 bases, J lost 0 bases, and 9 bases lay in between. For the CDR3, the DNA is TGTGCCAGCTCACCACCGGCCAGATACTCTGGAAACACCATATATTTT. This encodes CASSPPARYSGNTIYF.

This clone was detected only a few times. The rearrangement joins TRBV9 to TRBJ2-2; TRBD2 aligns across 9 bases. The CDR3 is 15 amino acids. CDR1 and CDR2 (germline): SGDLS, YYNGEE. V dropped 4 bases and J dropped 5; count of bases not matched to a gene: 6. DNA for the CDR3: TGTGCCAGCAGCCAAATAGCGGGAGCGACCGGGGAGCTGTTTTTT. It specifies CASSQIAGATGELFF.

In this sample, this clone turned up a few times. The chain uses TRBV10-2 and TRBJ1-2; D is unresolved. The germline V gene encodes CDR1 WSHSY and CDR2 SAAADI. This CDR3 has 14 amino acids. The V end was cut by 2 bases, the J end by 4 bases, with 11 bases between. The CDR3 nucleotides read TGCGCCAGCAGTGAGGAGGGATCAGGCTATGGCTACACCTTC. Its protein is CASSEEGSGYGYTF.

The rearrangement uses TRBV6-5 and TRBJ2-2, with D perhaps TRBD1 (5 bases). Germline values: CDR1 MNHEY, CDR2 SVGAGI. The CDR3 length is 13 residues. The V end lost 9 bases, the J end lost 2 bases, and 10 bases lay between the germline ends. DNA for the CDR3: TGTGCCAGTAGGACACTTAACACCGGGGAGCTGTTTTTT. The encoded protein is CASRTLNTGELFF.

This rearrangement joins TRBV9 to TRBJ2-1; 7 bases agree with TRBD2. There are 16 residues in the CDR3. The J segment lost 2 bases and the V segment lost 4 bases, leaving 9 bases of the junction unmatched. Germline V gene sequence: CDR1 SGDLS, CDR2 YYNGEE. The CDR3 region is CASSFLGGSTYNEQFF. DNA of the CDR3: TGTGCCAGCAGCTTTCTGGGCGGGAGTACCTACAATGAGCAGTTCTTC. The entire variable domain, with the rest obtained from reference TRBV9 and TRBJ2-1, is as follows: DSGVTQTPKHLITATGQRVTLRCSPRSGDLSVYWYQQSLDQGLQFLIQYYNGEERAKGNILERFSAQQFPDLHSELNLSSLELGDSALYFCASSFLGGSTYNEQFFGPGTRLTVL.

V is TRBV7-9 and J is TRBJ2-1; 7 bases line up with TRBD2. The CDR3 totals 13 residues. The germline V gene encodes CDR1 SEHNR and CDR2 FQNEAQ (reference sequence). V lost 5 bases, J lost 10 bases, and 8 bases stayed unmatched. CDR3 sequence (DNA): TGTGCCAGCAGCCCTACCTCTAGCGGCGAGCAGTTCTTC. Translating gives CASSPTSSGEQFF.

This clone was recorded once. The V and J genes are TRBV11-2 and TRBJ1-4; 9 positions match TRBD1. CDR1 and CDR2 from the germline V gene are SGHAT and FQNNGV. This CDR3 contains 18 residues. Trimming cost V 4 bases and J 6 bases; bases outside gene matches: 15. The DNA for the CDR3 is TGTGCCAGCAGCTCCTTCCTGAGACAGGGGGATAGGGATGAAAAACTGTTTTTT. It translates to CASSSFLRQGDRDEKLFF.

The gene calls are TRBV7-6 and TRBJ1-3; 7 bases align to TRBD1. From germline, CDR1 is SGHVS and CDR2 FNYEAQ. The CDR3 runs 15 residues. With V trimmed by 8 bases and J by 0 bases, 7 bases remained unmatched. The CDR3 reads CASGSWDSSGNTIYF. The CDR3 region has the DNA TGTGCCAGCGGCTCCTGGGACAGCTCTGGAAACACCATATATTTT.

This clone occurred a few times. The rearrangement joins TRBV19 to TRBJ2-1, with D tentatively TRBD2 (6 bases). Germline assignment: CDR1 LNHDA and CDR2 SQIVND (reference sequence). The ends were cut back, 5 bases at V and 6 bases at J, with 14 bases in the middle. This CDR3 has 14 amino acids. The chain's CDR3 is CASSLKGLTNEQFF. In DNA form, the CDR3 reads TGTGCCAGTAGTCTCAAGGGACTCACCAATGAGCAGTTCTTC.